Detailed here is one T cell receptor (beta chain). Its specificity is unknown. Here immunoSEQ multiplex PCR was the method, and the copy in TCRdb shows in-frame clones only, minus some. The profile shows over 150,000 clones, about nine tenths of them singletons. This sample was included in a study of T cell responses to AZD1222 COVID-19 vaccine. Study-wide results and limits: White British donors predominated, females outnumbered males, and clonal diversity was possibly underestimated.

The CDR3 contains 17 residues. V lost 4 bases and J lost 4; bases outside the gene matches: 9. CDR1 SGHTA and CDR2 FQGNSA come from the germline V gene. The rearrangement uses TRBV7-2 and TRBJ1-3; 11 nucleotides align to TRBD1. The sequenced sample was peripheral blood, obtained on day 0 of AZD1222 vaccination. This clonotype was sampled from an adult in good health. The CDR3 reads CASSSAQDRGPGNTIYF. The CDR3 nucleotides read TGTGCCAGCAGCTCAGCACAGGACAGGGGGCCAGGAAACACCATATATTTT.